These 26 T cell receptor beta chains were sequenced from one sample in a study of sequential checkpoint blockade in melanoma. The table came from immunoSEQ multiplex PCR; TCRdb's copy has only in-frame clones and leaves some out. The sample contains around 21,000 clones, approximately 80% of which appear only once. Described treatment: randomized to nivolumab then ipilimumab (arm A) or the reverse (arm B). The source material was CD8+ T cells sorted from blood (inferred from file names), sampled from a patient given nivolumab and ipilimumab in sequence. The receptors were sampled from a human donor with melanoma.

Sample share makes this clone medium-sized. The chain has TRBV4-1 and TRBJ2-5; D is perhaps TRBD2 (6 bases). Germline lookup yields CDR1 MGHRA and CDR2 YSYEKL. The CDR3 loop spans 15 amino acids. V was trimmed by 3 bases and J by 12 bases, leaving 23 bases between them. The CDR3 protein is CASSQELANPVVKYF. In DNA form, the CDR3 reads TGCGCCAGCAGCCAGGAACTAGCTAATCCGGTCGTGAAGTACTTC.

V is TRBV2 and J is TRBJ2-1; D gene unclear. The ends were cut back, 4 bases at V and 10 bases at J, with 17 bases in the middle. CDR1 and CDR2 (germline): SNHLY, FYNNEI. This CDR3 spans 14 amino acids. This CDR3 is CASSVQTLIEEQFF. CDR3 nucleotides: TGTGCCAGCAGTGTCCAGACTTTGATAGAGGAGCAGTTCTTC.

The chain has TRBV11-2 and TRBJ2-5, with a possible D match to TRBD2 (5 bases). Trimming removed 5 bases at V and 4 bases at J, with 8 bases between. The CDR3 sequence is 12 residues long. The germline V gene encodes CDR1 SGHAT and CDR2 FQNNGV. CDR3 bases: TGTGCCAGCAGCCTTACTAGAGAGACCCAGTACTTC. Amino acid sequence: CASSLTRETQYF.

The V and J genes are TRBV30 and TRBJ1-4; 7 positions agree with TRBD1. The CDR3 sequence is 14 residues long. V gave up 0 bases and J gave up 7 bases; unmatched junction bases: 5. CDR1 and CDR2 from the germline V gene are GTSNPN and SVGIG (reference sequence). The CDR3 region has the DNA TGTGCCTGGAGTGTTTCAGGGGGAGGTGAAAAACTGTTTTTT. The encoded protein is CAWSVSGGGEKLFF. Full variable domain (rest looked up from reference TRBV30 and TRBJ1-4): SQTIHQWPATLVQPVGSPLSLECTVEGTSNPNLYWYRQAAGRGLQLLFYSVGIGQISSEVPQNLSASRPQDRQFILSSKKLLLSDSGFYLCAWSVSGGGEKLFFGSGTQLSVL.

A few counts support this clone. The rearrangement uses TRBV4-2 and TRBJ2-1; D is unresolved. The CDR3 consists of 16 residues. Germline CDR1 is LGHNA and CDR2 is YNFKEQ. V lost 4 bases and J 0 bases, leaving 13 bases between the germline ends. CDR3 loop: CASSRLSSSSYNEQFF. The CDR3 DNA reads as TGTGCCAGCAGCCGACTTTCATCGAGCTCCTACAATGAGCAGTTCTTC.

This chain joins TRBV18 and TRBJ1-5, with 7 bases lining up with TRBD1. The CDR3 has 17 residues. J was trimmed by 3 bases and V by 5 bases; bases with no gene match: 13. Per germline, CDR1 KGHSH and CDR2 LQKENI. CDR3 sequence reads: CASSKKPGTALNQPQHF. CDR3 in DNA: TGTGCCAGCTCAAAGAAGCCCGGGACAGCGCTCAATCAGCCCCAGCATTTT.

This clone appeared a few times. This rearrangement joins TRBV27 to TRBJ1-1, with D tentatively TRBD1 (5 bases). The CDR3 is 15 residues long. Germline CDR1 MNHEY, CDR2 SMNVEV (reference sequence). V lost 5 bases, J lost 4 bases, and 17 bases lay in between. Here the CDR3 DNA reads TGTGCCAGCAGTCTCGGACACTCCTTACCCACTGAAGCTTTCTTT. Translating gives CASSLGHSLPTEAFF.

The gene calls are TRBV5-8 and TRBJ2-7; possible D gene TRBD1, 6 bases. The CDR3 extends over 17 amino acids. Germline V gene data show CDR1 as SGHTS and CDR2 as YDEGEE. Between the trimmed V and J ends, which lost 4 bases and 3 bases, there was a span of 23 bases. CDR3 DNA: TGTGCCAGCAGCCCATATAAGACAGGCCGATTTCGCTACGAGCAGTACTTC. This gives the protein CASSPYKTGRFRYEQYF.

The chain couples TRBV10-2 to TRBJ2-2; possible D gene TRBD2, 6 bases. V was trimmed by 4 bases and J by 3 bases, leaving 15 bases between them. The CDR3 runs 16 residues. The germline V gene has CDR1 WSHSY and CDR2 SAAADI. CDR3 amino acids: CASSGSGTVYTGELFF. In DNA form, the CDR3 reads TGCGCCAGCAGTGGCTCCGGGACTGTCTACACCGGGGAGCTGTTTTTT.

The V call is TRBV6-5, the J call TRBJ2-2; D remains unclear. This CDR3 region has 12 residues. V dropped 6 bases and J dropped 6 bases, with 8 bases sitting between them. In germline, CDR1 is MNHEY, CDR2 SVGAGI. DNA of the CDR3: TGTGCCAGCAGCCCACCAGCCGGGGAGCTGTTTTTT. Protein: CASSPPAGELFF.

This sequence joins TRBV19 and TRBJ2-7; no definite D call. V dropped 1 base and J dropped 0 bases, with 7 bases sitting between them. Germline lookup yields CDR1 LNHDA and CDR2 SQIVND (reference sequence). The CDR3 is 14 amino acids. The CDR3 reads CASSIGGSSYEQYF. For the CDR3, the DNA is TGTGCCAGTAGTATAGGAGGCAGCTCCTACGAGCAGTACTTC.

CDR3 nucleotides: TGCGCCAGCAGCCCACGCAACCGGGACAGACGCGAAAAACTGTTTTTT. It translates to CASSPRNRDRREKLFF. This rearrangement joins TRBV4-1 to TRBJ1-4, with 7 bases that match TRBD1. With V trimmed by 4 bases and J by 8 bases, 13 bases remained unmatched. The length of the CDR3 is 16 residues. Germline V gene data show CDR1 as MGHRA and CDR2 as YSYEKL.

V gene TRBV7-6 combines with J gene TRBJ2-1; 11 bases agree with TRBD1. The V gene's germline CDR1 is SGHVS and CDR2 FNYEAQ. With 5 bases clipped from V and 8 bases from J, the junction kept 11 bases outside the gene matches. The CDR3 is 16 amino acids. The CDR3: CASSPLGQGASYEQFF. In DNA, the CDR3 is TGTGCCAGCAGCCCTCTCGGACAGGGGGCGTCGTATGAGCAGTTCTTC.

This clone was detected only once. The CDR3: CASSLTSGEETQYF. CDR3 DNA: TGCGCCAGCAGTTTGACTAGCGGGGAAGAGACCCAGTACTTC. The V gene is TRBV10-2, the J gene TRBJ2-5; 11 bases are shared with TRBD2. The germline gives CDR1 WSHSY, CDR2 SAAADI. V lost 5 bases, J lost 3 bases, and 2 bases stayed unmatched. The CDR3 is made up of 14 amino acids.

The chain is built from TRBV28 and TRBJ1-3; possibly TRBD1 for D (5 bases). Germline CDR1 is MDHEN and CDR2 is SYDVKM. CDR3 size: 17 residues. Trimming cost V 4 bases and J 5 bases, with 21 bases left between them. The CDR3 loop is CASSYSPGHLLRNTIYF. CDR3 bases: TGTGCCAGCAGTTACTCCCCCGGACACCTCTTGAGAAACACCATATATTTT.

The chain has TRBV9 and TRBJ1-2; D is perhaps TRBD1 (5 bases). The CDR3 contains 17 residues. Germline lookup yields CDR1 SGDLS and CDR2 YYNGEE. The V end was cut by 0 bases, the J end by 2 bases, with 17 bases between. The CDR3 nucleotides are TGTGCCAGCAGCGTAGCTCCCAGGGCCCGGGCGAACTATGGCTACACCTTC. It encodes CASSVAPRARANYGYTF.

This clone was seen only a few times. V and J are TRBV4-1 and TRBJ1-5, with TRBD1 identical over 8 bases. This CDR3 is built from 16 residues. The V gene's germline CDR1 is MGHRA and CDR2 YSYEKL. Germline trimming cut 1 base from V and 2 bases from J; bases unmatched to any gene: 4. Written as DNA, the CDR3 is TGCGCCAGCAGCCAAGGACCGGGACAGGGCAATCAGCCCCAGCATTTT. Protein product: CASSQGPGQGNQPQHF.

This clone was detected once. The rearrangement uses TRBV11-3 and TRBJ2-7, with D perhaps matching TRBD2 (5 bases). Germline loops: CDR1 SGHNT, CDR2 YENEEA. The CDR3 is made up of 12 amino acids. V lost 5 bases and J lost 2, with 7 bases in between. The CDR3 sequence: CASSAGTYEQYF. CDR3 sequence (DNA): TGTGCCAGCAGCGCCGGGACCTACGAGCAGTACTTC.

The CDR3 protein is CASSQFLGGGLALDTQYF. Here the CDR3 DNA reads TGTGCCAGCAGCCAATTCCTAGGGGGGGGGTTGGCATTAGATACGCAGTATTTT. V usage is TRBV4-2 and J usage is TRBJ2-3; D is perhaps TRBD2 (7 bases). This CDR3 comprises 18 residues. Per the germline V gene, CDR1 is LGHNA and CDR2 is YNFKEQ. The V end lost 2 bases, the J end lost 5 bases, and 23 bases lay between the germline ends.

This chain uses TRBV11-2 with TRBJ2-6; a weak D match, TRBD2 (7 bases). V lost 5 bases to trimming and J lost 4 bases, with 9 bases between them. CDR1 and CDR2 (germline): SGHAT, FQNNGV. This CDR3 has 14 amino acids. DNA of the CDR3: TGTGCCAGCAGCCCGGGGGGCGGGGCCAACGTCCTGACTTTC. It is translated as CASSPGGGANVLTF.

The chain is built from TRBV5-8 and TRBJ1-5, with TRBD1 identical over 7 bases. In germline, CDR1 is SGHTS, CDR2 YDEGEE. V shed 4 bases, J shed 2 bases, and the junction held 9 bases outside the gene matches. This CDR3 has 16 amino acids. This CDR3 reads CASSPGQFVRNQPQHF. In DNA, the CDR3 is TGTGCCAGCAGCCCGGGACAGTTTGTGCGCAATCAGCCCCAGCATTTT.

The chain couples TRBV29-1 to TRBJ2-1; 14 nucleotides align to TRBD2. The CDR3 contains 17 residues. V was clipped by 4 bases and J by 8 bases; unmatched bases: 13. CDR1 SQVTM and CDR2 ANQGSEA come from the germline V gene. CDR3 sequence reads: CSVVGLAGDGIEDEQFF. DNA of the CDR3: TGCAGCGTTGTGGGACTAGCGGGAGATGGGATCGAGGATGAGCAGTTCTTC.

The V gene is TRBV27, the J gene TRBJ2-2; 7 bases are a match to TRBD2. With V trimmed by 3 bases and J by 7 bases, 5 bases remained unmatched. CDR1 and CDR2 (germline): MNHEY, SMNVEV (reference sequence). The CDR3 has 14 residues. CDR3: CASSFGGRGGELFF. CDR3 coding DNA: TGTGCCAGCAGTTTCGGCGGGAGAGGCGGGGAGCTGTTTTTT.

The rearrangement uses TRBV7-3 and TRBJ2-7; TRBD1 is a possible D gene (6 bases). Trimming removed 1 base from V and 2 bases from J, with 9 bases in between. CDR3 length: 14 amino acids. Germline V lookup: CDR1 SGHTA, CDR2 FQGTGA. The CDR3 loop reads CASSLMDSPYEQYF. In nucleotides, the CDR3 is TGTGCCAGCAGCTTAATGGACAGCCCCTACGAGCAGTACTTC.

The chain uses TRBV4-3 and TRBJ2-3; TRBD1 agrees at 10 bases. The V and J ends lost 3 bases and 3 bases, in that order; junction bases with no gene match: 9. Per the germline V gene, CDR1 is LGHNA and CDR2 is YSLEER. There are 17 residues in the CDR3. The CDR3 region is CASSHNIPGQGTDTQYF. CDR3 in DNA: TGCGCCAGCAGCCATAATATACCGGGACAGGGGACAGATACGCAGTATTTT.

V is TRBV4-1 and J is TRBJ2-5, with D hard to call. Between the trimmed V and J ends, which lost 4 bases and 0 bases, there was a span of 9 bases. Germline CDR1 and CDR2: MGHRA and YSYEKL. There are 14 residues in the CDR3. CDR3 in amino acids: CASSPWANQETQYF. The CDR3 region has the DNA TGCGCCAGCAGCCCCTGGGCAAACCAAGAGACCCAGTACTTC.